Sequencing of this T cell receptor beta chain was carried out in a study of cytomegalovirus exposure and HLA in healthy donors. Germline loops: CDR1 MNHEY, CDR2 SVGAGI. Trimming took off 10 bases at V and 0 bases at J, with 15 bases between the two ends. The CDR3 spans 15 residues. Some clones are missing from TCRdb's copy, which holds only in-frame ones; the method was immunoSEQ multiplex PCR. The sample lists about 250,000 clones, roughly nine tenths occurring once. This TCR derives from a man between 18 and 35 years old in good health and CMV-seropositive. The specimen was PBMCs. The chain employs TRBV6-5 and TRBJ2-2; D is unclear. The CDR3 region is CATTTWATNTGELFF. Here the CDR3 DNA reads TGTGCCACCACCACCTGGGCAACGAACACCGGGGAGCTGTTTTTT.